The 29 T cell receptor beta chains below were found in one sample sequenced in a study of T cell responses to AZD1222 COVID-19 vaccine. Generated by immunoSEQ multiplex PCR, the TCRdb table keeps only in-frame clones and is missing some. This sample has over 150,000 clones, with 88% found just once. Sequenced material: peripheral blood, taken on day 0 of AZD1222 vaccination. Receptor source: an adult in good health.

CDR3 region: CASSTSERAPRGSYEQYF. The CDR3 DNA follows: TGTGCCAGCAGCACTAGCGAGAGGGCTCCGAGGGGCTCCTACGAGCAGTACTTC. V gene TRBV7-8 combines with J gene TRBJ2-7, with TRBD2 matching 7 bases. Germline assignment: CDR1 SGHVS and CDR2 FQNEAQ. V was pared by 5 bases and J by 0 bases, with 16 bases of the junction left unmatched. The CDR3 contains 18 residues.

The V and J genes are TRBV9 and TRBJ2-3; D is ambiguous. The germline V gene has CDR1 SGDLS and CDR2 YYNGEE. CDR3 length: 13 amino acids. Trimming took 4 bases from V and 2 from J, leaving 8 bases between them. CDR3 region: CASSPSDTDTQYF. CDR3 sequence (DNA): TGTGCCAGCAGCCCCAGCGACACAGATACGCAGTATTTT.

This clone was found once. The chain carries TRBV4-3 and TRBJ2-3; D is unclear. In germline, CDR1 is LGHNA, CDR2 YSLEER. The V end lost 0 bases, the J end lost 5 bases, and 6 bases lay between the germline ends. The CDR3 contains 13 residues. The CDR3, as DNA: TGCGCCAGCAGCCAAGATAGGCGAGATACGCAGTATTTT. Residues: CASSQDRRDTQYF.

The sample holds one count of this clone. V gene TRBV19 combines with J gene TRBJ2-4; D is tentatively TRBD1 or TRBD2 (5 bases each). CDR1 LNHDA and CDR2 SQIVND come from the germline V gene (reference sequence). The CDR3 consists of 13 residues. Trimming stripped 6 bases from V and 8 bases from J, with 14 bases between. The CDR3, as DNA: TGTGCCAGTAGCCAGGTAGTGGGGGACATTCAGTACTTC. Translating it yields CASSQVVGDIQYF.

CDR3 in amino acids: CASSRILAGGKTQYF. The CDR3 bases are TGTGCCAGCAGCCGGATCCTAGCGGGGGGAAAGACCCAGTACTTC. The genes are TRBV5-8 and TRBJ2-5; 11 bases are a match to TRBD2. This CDR3 has 15 residues. Trimming removed 4 bases from V and 6 bases from J; junction bases left unmatched: 8. Germline lookup yields CDR1 SGHTS and CDR2 YDEGEE. Combining the CDR3 with reference TRBV5-8 and TRBJ2-5 gives the whole variable domain EAGVTQSPTHLIKTRGQQATLRCSPISGHTSVYWYQQALGLGLQFLLWYDEGEERNRGNFPPRFSGRQFPNYSSELNVNALELEDSALYLCASSRILAGGKTQYFGPGTRLLVL.

The chain has TRBV5-1 and TRBJ2-1; TRBD1 aligns across 9 bases. Germline V gives CDR1 SGHRS, CDR2 YFSETQ. J was trimmed by 1 base and V by 2 bases; bases with no gene match: 4. The length of the CDR3 is 16 residues. CDR3 coding DNA: TGCGCCAGCAGCTTACGGGACAGGGTATCCTACAATGAGCAGTTCTTC. Its protein product is CASSLRDRVSYNEQFF.

This clone was seen a few times. The chain combines TRBV6-6 with TRBJ1-5, with D maybe TRBD1 (5 bases). Trimming left V 2 bases short and J 7 bases short, with 12 bases between. This CDR3 has 14 residues. Germline V gene data show CDR1 as MNHNY and CDR2 as SVGAGI (reference sequence). CDR3: CASSYRDGTQPQHF. DNA for the CDR3: TGTGCCAGCAGTTACCGTGACGGGACGCAGCCCCAGCATTTT.

The J gene is TRBJ2-7, the V gene TRBV5-5; no firm D call. Between the trimmed V and J ends, which lost 4 bases and 0 bases, there was a span of 14 bases. The CDR3 loop spans 15 amino acids. CDR1 is SGHKS and CDR2 is YYEKEE in the germline V gene (reference sequence). The CDR3 region has the DNA TGTGCCAGCAGCATCCACTGGAACCCCTCCTACGAGCAGTACTTC. Translation: CASSIHWNPSYEQYF.

In its sample, this clone was seen once. One junction end disagrees with the germline gene, perhaps due to a read error. The chain employs TRBV5-4 and TRBJ2-1; no definite D call. In germline, CDR1 is SGHNT, CDR2 YYREEE (reference sequence). This CDR3 has 11 amino acids. CDR3 nucleotide sequence: TGTGCCAGCAGCTTGGGGGTAGTTGAGATCTTC. Its translation: CASSLGVVEIF.

The rearrangement uses TRBV6-2 or TRBV6-3 and TRBJ1-5; D is undetermined. The germline CDR1 and CDR2 sequences are MNHEY and SVGEGT. V was trimmed by 4 bases and J by 7 bases, leaving 8 bases between them. The CDR3 has 12 amino acids. In DNA form, the CDR3 reads TGTGCCAGCAGTTGGGTCAGGCAGCCCCAGCATTTT. This translates into CASSWVRQPQHF.

The rearrangement joins TRBV7-2 to TRBJ2-6, with a tentative D call TRBD1 (5 bases). The germline gives CDR1 SGHTA, CDR2 FQGNSA. The V gene lost 6 bases and the J gene lost 0 bases, with 12 bases spanning the gap. This CDR3 is built from 16 residues. In nucleotides, the CDR3 is TGTGCCAGCAGTCAAACAGGATACTCTGGGGCCAACGTCCTGACTTTC. Translated, it gives CASSQTGYSGANVLTF.

V is TRBV7-9 and J is TRBJ1-1, with D tentatively TRBD1 (6 bases). This CDR3 contains 14 residues. Germline CDR1 reads SEHNR; CDR2 reads FQNEAQ (reference sequence). Between the trimmed V and J ends, which lost 4 bases and 3 bases, there was a span of 12 bases. The CDR3 sequence is CASSSPDSYTEAFF. The CDR3 region has the DNA TGTGCCAGCAGCTCCCCGGACAGTTACACTGAAGCTTTCTTT.

This clone was recorded once. V gene TRBV9 combines with J gene TRBJ1-4; weak D call: TRBD1 (5 bases). The V and J ends lost 3 bases and 2 bases respectively, with 17 bases between them. The CDR3 has 17 residues. Germline CDR1 and CDR2: SGDLS and YYNGEE. CDR3 coding DNA: TGTGCCAGCAGCGCGTCCGCAGGGTACGGCACTAATGAAAAACTGTTTTTT. This encodes CASSASAGYGTNEKLFF.

The chain combines TRBV7-2 with TRBJ2-7; 9 bases match TRBD1. The CDR3 totals 16 residues. Per the germline V gene, CDR1 is SGHTA and CDR2 is FQGNSA. V shed 7 bases and J 0 bases; nucleotides not matched to a gene: 10. The CDR3 DNA reads TGTGCCAGCACCGAGCCCGGGACAGGGATCTCCTACGAGCAGTACTTC. It encodes CASTEPGTGISYEQYF. The complete variable domain, with remaining parts taken from reference TRBV7-2 and TRBJ2-7, reads GAGVSQSPSNKVTEKGKDVELRCDPISGHTALYWYRQSLGQGLEFLIYFQGNSAPDKSGLPSDRFSAERTGGSVSTLTIQRTQQEDSAVYLCASTEPGTGISYEQYFGPGTRLTVT.

This chain joins TRBV3-1 (or the pseudogene TRBV3-2) and TRBJ2-7; either TRBD1 or TRBD2 may fit D (5 bases each). The ends were cut back, 3 bases at V and 0 bases at J, with 9 bases in the middle. The CDR3 totals 14 residues. Germline CDR1 and CDR2: LGHDT and YNNKEL (reference sequence). For the CDR3, the DNA is TGTGCCAGCAGCCAGTCTGGGACCTCCTACGAGCAGTACTTC. It encodes CASSQSGTSYEQYF.

The chain links TRBV13 to TRBJ1-6; D unclear. Germline CDR1 is PRHDT and CDR2 is FYEKMQ (reference sequence). Between the trimmed V and J ends, which lost 5 bases and 6 bases, there was a span of 14 bases. This CDR3 comprises 15 residues. CDR3 in amino acids: CASSPRELTNSPLHF. CDR3 sequence (DNA): TGTGCCAGCAGCCCTAGAGAACTGACTAATTCACCCCTCCACTTT.

V and J are TRBV18 and TRBJ1-1; D is undetermined. With 6 bases removed from V and 1 base from J, the gap between germline ends came to 12 bases. Germline CDR1 KGHSH, CDR2 LQKENI. CDR3 length equals 14 residues. CDR3 DNA sequence: TGTGCCAGCTCCCGAGCGCCAGGGAACACTGAAGCTTTCTTT. Its protein is CASSRAPGNTEAFF.

The J gene is TRBJ1-5, the V gene TRBV27, with TRBD1 matching 7 bases. The J segment lost 5 bases and the V segment lost 5 bases, leaving 9 bases of the junction unmatched. The CDR3 runs 15 residues. Germline-derived CDR1 and CDR2 are MNHEY and SMNVEV (reference sequence). The CDR3 loop reads CASSRQGNPYQPQHF. The CDR3 region has the DNA TGTGCCAGCAGTCGACAGGGTAACCCGTATCAGCCCCAGCATTTT.

A note on this clone: In the same sample, other DNA sequences code for this CDR3. The rearrangement uses TRBV6-1 and TRBJ1-5; D uncertain. The CDR3 loop spans 13 amino acids. Germline assignment: CDR1 MNHNS and CDR2 SASEGT. The V and J ends lost 3 bases and 0 bases respectively, with 3 bases between them. For the CDR3, the DNA is TGTGCCAGCAGTGAGGTTAGCAATCAGCCCCAGCATTTT. Its translation is CASSEVSNQPQHF.

This chain uses TRBV7-8 with TRBJ2-7; D possibly corresponds to TRBD1 (6 bases). The CDR3 has 13 residues. Germline V gene data show CDR1 as SGHVS and CDR2 as FQNEAQ. V gave up 8 bases and J gave up 0 bases, with 11 bases separating them. The CDR3 DNA is TGTGCCAGCCGGGACACGAGCTCCTACGAGCAGTACTTC. This codes for CASRDTSSYEQYF.

This chain uses TRBV5-1 with TRBJ2-2, with D perhaps TRBD2 (6 bases). CDR3 size: 14 residues. The V and J ends lost 3 bases and 3 bases respectively, with 9 bases between them. Germline lookup yields CDR1 SGHRS and CDR2 YFSETQ. CDR3 residues: CASSSGEDTGELFF. The CDR3 nucleotides are TGCGCCAGCAGCTCGGGGGAGGACACCGGGGAGCTGTTTTTT.

The CDR3 spells CASSTGNSNQPQHF. In DNA, the CDR3 is TGTGCCAGCAGTACGGGGAATAGCAATCAGCCCCAGCATTTT. The V and J genes are TRBV27 and TRBJ1-5; D gene uncertain. V lost 5 bases, J lost 0 bases, and 8 bases lay in between. This CDR3 has 14 amino acids. The germline V gene encodes CDR1 MNHEY and CDR2 SMNVEV (reference sequence).

The chain recombines TRBV5-6 with TRBJ1-5; no definite D call. Trimming took 0 bases from V and 7 from J, leaving 5 bases between them. Germline V CDR1 and CDR2: SGHDT, YYEEEE. The CDR3 sequence is 12 residues long. Here the CDR3 reads CASSLAGQPQHF. The CDR3 DNA follows: TGTGCCAGCAGCTTGGCTGGCCAGCCCCAGCATTTT. The full variable domain, rest sourced from reference TRBV5-6 and TRBJ1-5, is DAGVTQSPTHLIKTRGQQVTLRCSPKSGHDTVSWYQQALGQGPQFIFQYYEEEERQRGNFPDRFSGHQFPNYSSELNVNALLLGDSALYLCASSLAGQPQHFGDGTRLSIL.

By its share, this clone is medium-sized (0.01 to 0.1%). This sequence joins TRBV7-2 and TRBJ2-7, with D unclear. V lost 4 bases, J lost 6 bases, and 13 bases lay in between. Germline V gives CDR1 SGHTA, CDR2 FQGNSA. The CDR3 runs to 13 residues. The CDR3 nucleotides read TGTGCCAGCAGCTCCTCGGCGCCAGGCGAGCAGTACTTC. It is translated as CASSSSAPGEQYF.

The CDR3 DNA reads TGTGCCAGCAGTTATGCGGTTCAGTACTTC. Protein: CASSYAVQYF. V gene TRBV6-9 combines with J gene TRBJ2-5; D gene ambiguous. The CDR3 contains 10 residues. The germline CDR1 and CDR2 sequences are MNHGY and SVAAGI. V lost 2 bases to trimming and J lost 11 bases, with 6 bases between them.

The chain combines TRBV21-1 with TRBJ1-1; the tabulated D call, TRBD1, remains unverified against the DNA. TRBV21-1 is a pseudogene locus. The CDR3 consists of 14 residues. CDR3 nucleotide sequence: TGTGCCAGCAGCGCACGGACAGGCAACACTGAAGCTTTCTTT. It translates to CASSARTGNTEAFF.

The chain employs TRBV2 and TRBJ1-1; maybe TRBD1 (6 bases). CDR1 and CDR2 from the germline V gene are SNHLY and FYNNEI. The CDR3 contains 12 residues. V gave up 9 bases and J gave up 4 bases, with 12 bases separating them. The CDR3 sequence is CASLQGSTEAFF. For the CDR3, the DNA is TGTGCCAGTTTACAGGGAAGCACTGAAGCTTTCTTT.

The chain has TRBV3-1 (or the pseudogene TRBV3-2) and TRBJ1-6, with D hard to call. CDR1 is LGHDT and CDR2 is YNNKEL in the germline V gene (reference sequence). The CDR3 contains 13 residues. V lost 1 base and J 5 bases, leaving 3 bases between the germline ends. This CDR3 is CASSQGDNSPLHF. CDR3 DNA sequence: TGTGCCAGCAGCCAAGGGGATAATTCACCCCTCCACTTT.

The chain carries TRBV7-2 and TRBJ2-7; 10 bases line up with TRBD2. Germline V gene data show CDR1 as SGHTA and CDR2 as FQGNSA. This CDR3 spans 15 amino acids. The ends lost 3 bases at V and 4 bases at J; junction bases unmatched: 6. The CDR3 sequence: CASSFSLAGAYEQYF. The CDR3 nucleotides are TGTGCCAGCAGCTTCTCCCTAGCGGGGGCGTACGAGCAGTACTTC.